The sequence of this T cell receptor (beta chain) was determined in a study of PD-1 blockade in classical Hodgkin lymphoma. Each and every patient relapsed after autologous stem cell transplantation, and patients got differing brentuximab vedotin exposure. The data were produced by immunoSEQ multiplex PCR, yet TCRdb's version contains in-frame clones alone and is incomplete. The data contain about 36,000 clones, approximately 69% of them seen just once; the ten biggest clones take up 11% to 15%. This clone was observed once. The TCR comes from a human donor with classical Hodgkin lymphoma. Source: peripheral blood mononuclear cells (PBMCs), taken before the second cycle of nivolumab.

The CDR3 here is CASTHLGGRGNGPQHF. The CDR3 DNA sequence: TGTGCCAGCACCCACCTTGGGGGAAGGGGTAATGGGCCCCAGCATTTT. The chain has TRBV6-6 and TRBJ1-5; a possible D gene is TRBD1 (5 bases). Germline V CDR1 and CDR2: MNHNY, SVGAGI (reference sequence). Trimming stripped 7 bases from V and 9 bases from J, with 25 bases between. The CDR3 has 16 residues.